These 7 T cell receptor beta chains were sequenced from one sample in a study of blood T cell repertoires in COVID-19 (dated by TCRdb to about 2020). Library creation used the immunoSEQ multiplex PCR assay. In its TCRdb copy, this immuneACCESS table keeps in-frame sequences only and misses some clones. Where compared with another copy, unresolved V genes explain less than half of these, and the others have no known cause. A total of some 100,000 clones appear in this sample, about 89% of them only once. About 9.4% of the sample belongs to the ten largest clones. Material for sequencing was peripheral blood. Every receptor here comes from a man between 50 and 59 years old with acute or convalescent COVID-19.

This chain connects TRBV6-5 to TRBJ1-2; 7 positions match TRBD1. The CDR3 spans 14 residues. With V trimmed by 6 bases and J by 4 bases, 8 bases remained unmatched. Germline CDR1 MNHEY, CDR2 SVGAGI. In DNA, the CDR3 is TGTGCCAGCAGACAAACGGGACAGACCTATGGCTACACCTTC. Translated, it gives CASRQTGQTYGYTF.

The chain carries TRBV24-1 and TRBJ1-1; 9 bases agree with TRBD1. In germline, CDR1 is KGHDR, CDR2 SFDVKD. V shed 3 bases, J shed 4 bases, and the junction held 5 bases outside the gene matches. This CDR3 region has 15 residues. The CDR3 DNA follows: TGTGCCACCAGTGATACAAGGACAGGGGCCACTGAAGCTTTCTTT. It codes for CATSDTRTGATEAFF.

The chain carries TRBV6-1 and TRBJ1-4; D gene ambiguous. Trimming took 3 bases from V and 5 from J, leaving 7 bases between them. CDR3 length: 13 residues. Germline values: CDR1 MNHNS, CDR2 SASEGT. The CDR3 sequence: CASSDALNEKLFF. The CDR3 nucleotides read TGTGCCAGCAGTGATGCACTAAATGAAAAACTGTTTTTT.

The gene calls are TRBV18 and TRBJ1-4; 8 bases align to TRBD1. After removal of 4 bases from V and 0 bases from J, the junction contained 1 base not matched to a gene. CDR1 and CDR2 from the germline V gene are KGHSH and LQKENI. The CDR3 totals 15 residues. For the CDR3, the DNA is TGTGCCAGCTCACGACAGGGGTCAACTAATGAAAAACTGTTTTTT. Translated: CASSRQGSTNEKLFF.

In nucleotides, the CDR3 is TGCAGCGTTGAAAATTGGGCAGGGCAACACTATGGCTACACCTTC. Its protein is CSVENWAGQHYGYTF. The chain is built from TRBV29-1 and TRBJ1-2; TRBD1 might be the D (5 bases). CDR1 is SQVTM and CDR2 is ANQGSEA in the germline V gene. This CDR3 region has 15 residues. Trimming stripped 2 bases from V and 3 bases from J, with 16 bases between.

This chain uses TRBV6-6 with TRBJ1-2; the match to TRBD1 covers 12 bases. There are 15 residues in the CDR3. V shed 7 bases and J 4 bases; nucleotides not matched to a gene: 7. The germline V gene encodes CDR1 MNHNY and CDR2 SVGAGI (reference sequence). The CDR3 loop is CASNPGTGGTYGYTF. For the CDR3, the DNA is TGTGCCAGCAATCCTGGGACAGGGGGCACCTATGGCTACACCTTC.

The chain joins TRBV27 to TRBJ2-1; no firm D call. Trimming shortened V by 3 bases and J by 3 bases, and 3 bases separated the two germline ends. In germline, CDR1 is MNHEY, CDR2 SMNVEV (reference sequence). This CDR3 contains 12 residues. In nucleotides, the CDR3 is TGTGCCAGCAGTTTGAGCTACAATGAGCAGTTCTTC. It yields the protein CASSLSYNEQFF.